The sequence of this TCR beta chain was determined in a study of cytomegalovirus exposure and HLA in healthy donors. Study in general: Later analysis reported that the 120 or so validation repertoires shared the platform of the roughly 680 first-cohort repertoires.

V was pared by 7 bases and J by 1 base, with 8 bases between. The CDR3 covers 12 residues. CDR1 is MDHEN, CDR2 SYDVKM, per germline. Study-wide points: The tendency of first-cohort TCR clusters to co-occur in the roughly 130 validation repertoires emerged from a later analysis. Researchers catalogued roughly 170 TCR beta chains as cytomegalovirus-associated.

This clone was picked up one time. The antigen remains undetermined. Sequencing used immunoSEQ multiplex PCR; TCRdb keeps in-frame clones, though not all of them. This sample carries roughly 65,000 clones, nearly 95% of them seen once, and the ten largest clones take approximately 5%. The V call is TRBV28, the J call TRBJ2-7; D gene uncertain. The sequencing sample was made of PBMCs. This clonotype originated in a man aged 18 to 30 in good health and CMV-seropositive. The CDR3 DNA is TGTGCCAGCAATATAGAGTCCTACGAGCAGTACTTC. Its protein product is CASNIESYEQYF.